One T cell receptor beta chain is described in this entry. Its target is not known. V was shortened by 2 bases and J by 5 bases, with 18 bases between the two germline ends. The CDR3 covers 16 residues. CDR1 is LGHNT, CDR2 FRNRAP, per germline. This sample was taken from a study of cytomegalovirus exposure and HLA in healthy donors. Study at large: Unique TCR beta sequences numbering about 100 million came from 150 million to 200 million T cells in an earlier analysis. General study findings and limits: An analysis that came later showed most CMV-associated TCR beta chains appearing HLA-restricted. Across donors, sequencing depth was assumed by presence/absence analyses to be roughly uniform.

The PCR used 60 Vbeta and 13 Jbeta primers. Measured with immunoSEQ multiplex PCR; TCRdb has only the in-frame clones, and not every one. The table records around 100,000 clones, 60% to 85% of them present only once. This receptor was taken from a female donor in good health and CMV-seropositive. The sample taken for sequencing was PBMCs. The chain combines TRBV12-5 with TRBJ2-5; D may be TRBD1 (5 bases). The CDR3: CASGLLKGPSVETQYF. DNA for the CDR3: TGTGCTAGTGGTTTGCTCAAGGGGCCCTCGGTTGAGACCCAGTACTTC.